Below, 9 T cell receptor beta chains from the same sample are listed, as sequenced in a study of blood T cell repertoires in COVID-19. Some clones are missing from TCRdb's copy, which holds only in-frame ones; the method was immunoSEQ multiplex PCR. The repertoire consists of around 310,000 clones, with over 75% occurring once and the leading ten covering under 5%. Material: peripheral blood. The receptors were sampled from a woman aged 45-59 years with active or convalescent COVID-19.

The chain combines TRBV7-8 with TRBJ2-1; 14 nucleotides align to TRBD2. The CDR3 is 21 residues long. Germline V gene sequence: CDR1 SGHVS, CDR2 FQNEAQ. The junction had 15 bases not matched to a gene; V was cut back by 4 bases and J by 1 base. The CDR3, as DNA: TGTGCCAGCAGCTATCAACGCTCCGGGACTAGCGGGAGTGGTTCCTACAATGAGCAGTTCTTC. It is translated as CASSYQRSGTSGSGSYNEQFF.

The chain recombines TRBV18 with TRBJ2-3; D possibly corresponds to TRBD2 (5 bases). The germline CDR1 and CDR2 sequences are KGHSH and LQKENI. There are 15 residues in the CDR3. V was trimmed by 2 bases and J by 3 bases, leaving 12 bases between them. The CDR3 region is CASSPGWSGTDTQYF. CDR3 nucleotide sequence: TGTGCCAGCTCACCAGGTTGGAGCGGAACAGATACGCAGTATTTT.

This chain connects TRBV5-6 to TRBJ1-3, with TRBD1 matching over 7 bases. This CDR3 has 17 residues. Trimming cost V 6 bases and J 1 base; bases outside gene matches: 13. Looked up from germline, CDR1 is SGHDT and CDR2 is YYEEEE. The CDR3 nucleotides read TGTGCCAGCACCTCAGGGGGATATCGGAGATCTGGAAACACCATATATTTT. Translated, it gives CASTSGGYRRSGNTIYF. The variable domain in full, completed from reference TRBV5-6 and TRBJ1-3, reads DAGVTQSPTHLIKTRGQQVTLRCSPKSGHDTVSWYQQALGQGPQFIFQYYEEEERQRGNFPDRFSGHQFPNYSSELNVNALLLGDSALYLCASTSGGYRRSGNTIYFGEGSWLTVV.

The chain uses TRBV30 and TRBJ2-4; the match to TRBD2 covers 7 bases. Germline V lookup: CDR1 GTSNPN, CDR2 SVGIG (reference sequence). This CDR3 is 12 amino acids long. With 4 bases clipped from V and 6 bases from J, the junction kept 3 bases outside the gene matches. The CDR3 protein is CAWTSGANIQYF. In DNA form, the CDR3 reads TGTGCCTGGACGAGCGGGGCAAACATTCAGTACTTC.

The J gene is TRBJ1-1, the V gene TRBV15; D is unresolved. Trimming removed 8 bases from V and 1 base from J, with 17 bases in between. The CDR3 is 15 residues long. Germline CDR1 and CDR2: LNHNV and YYDKDF (reference sequence). This CDR3 is CATATWERENTEAFF. CDR3 sequence (DNA): TGTGCCACCGCTACGTGGGAGAGGGAGAACACTGAAGCTTTCTTT.

V and J are TRBV3-1 (or the pseudogene TRBV3-2) and TRBJ2-7, with D tentatively TRBD1 (7 bases). This CDR3 contains 14 residues. V lost 7 bases to trimming and J lost 0 bases, with 13 bases between them. CDR1 is LGHDT and CDR2 is YNNKEL in the germline V gene (reference sequence). The DNA for the CDR3 is TGTGCCAGCACTTCGGGGGACAGCTCCTACGAGCAGTACTTC. Its protein is CASTSGDSSYEQYF.

J is TRBJ1-5 and V is TRBV3-1 (or the pseudogene TRBV3-2); D is ambiguous. V lost 4 bases to trimming and J lost 0 bases, with 7 bases between them. The CDR3 sequence is 14 residues long. Germline lookup yields CDR1 LGHDT and CDR2 YNNKEL (reference sequence). As DNA, the CDR3 is TGTGCCAGCAGCCTGGGCCATAGCAATCAGCCCCAGCATTTT. It is translated as CASSLGHSNQPQHF.

This clone was recorded once. This chain links TRBV28 with TRBJ2-5; 9 nucleotides match TRBD2. Germline V CDR1 and CDR2: MDHEN, SYDVKM. The CDR3 has 15 amino acids. V trimming: 3 bases; J trimming: 4 bases; junction bases outside the gene matches: 6. The CDR3 here is CASSLAAGGAETQYF. CDR3 sequence (DNA): TGTGCCAGCAGTTTGGCAGCGGGAGGAGCAGAGACCCAGTACTTC.

The chain combines TRBV5-1 with TRBJ1-1, with 8 positions matching TRBD1. Losses at the gene ends were 4 bases for V and 5 bases for J; bases not matched to a gene: 16. Per germline, CDR1 SGHRS and CDR2 YFSETQ. The CDR3 is 17 residues long. The CDR3 coding sequence is TGCGCCAGCAGCCCCCGCTTCCTTAGACAGGGGAGGACTGAAGCTTTCTTT. Translating it yields CASSPRFLRQGRTEAFF.